Listed here are 28 T cell receptor beta chains from one sample, sequenced in a study of T cells in localized non-small cell lung cancer. Profiling relied on immunoSEQ multiplex PCR, and the TCRdb table lists in-frame clones only, not all of them. The table records tens of thousands of clones, 88% of them present only once. The sample was peripheral blood, taken before any cancer treatment. The receptors stem from a woman aged 35 to 75 with stage I lung adenocarcinoma.

The chain joins TRBV2 to TRBJ2-5, with D hard to call. The CDR3 has 13 residues. Trimming removed 6 bases at V and 5 bases at J, with 13 bases between. CDR1 SNHLY and CDR2 FYNNEI come from the germline V gene. CDR3 nucleotides: TGTGCCAGCAGGGCCGGCGTCGGGGAGACCCAGTACTTC. This sequence encodes CASRAGVGETQYF.

The V gene is TRBV19, the J gene TRBJ2-6; D possibly matches TRBD1 or TRBD2 (5 bases each). Trimming took off 1 base at V and 1 base at J, with 8 bases between the two ends. CDR1 is LNHDA, CDR2 SQIVND, per germline (reference sequence). The CDR3 is made up of 16 amino acids. The CDR3 reads CASSIGGGSGANVLTF. Written as DNA, the CDR3 is TGTGCCAGTAGTATAGGTGGGGGTTCTGGGGCCAACGTCCTGACTTTC.

The chain carries TRBV30 and TRBJ1-2, with D perhaps matching TRBD1 (6 bases). Trimming removed 1 base from V and 7 bases from J, with 7 bases in between. CDR1 and CDR2 from the germline V gene are GTSNPN and SVGIG (reference sequence). The CDR3 is made up of 11 amino acids. In DNA form, the CDR3 reads TGTGCCTGGAGTGAAGGGGGTGGCTACACCTTC. Its protein is CAWSEGGGYTF. Combining the CDR3 with reference TRBV30 and TRBJ1-2 gives the whole variable domain SQTIHQWPATLVQPVGSPLSLECTVEGTSNPNLYWYRQAAGRGLQLLFYSVGIGQISSEVPQNLSASRPQDRQFILSSKKLLLSDSGFYLCAWSEGGGYTFGSGTRLTVV.

J is TRBJ1-1 and V is TRBV5-1; 7 bases match TRBD1. The length of the CDR3 is 18 residues. Germline CDR1 is SGHRS and CDR2 is YFSETQ. J lost 0 bases, V lost 7 bases, and 18 bases had no gene match. The CDR3 DNA sequence: TGCGCCAGCGGCGTTAGAGGTGGAGGGGGCTTGATGAACACTGAAGCTTTCTTT. It translates to CASGVRGGGGLMNTEAFF.

The genes are TRBV6-6 and TRBJ2-7, with D possibly being TRBD1 (5 bases). Germline CDR1 MNHNY, CDR2 SVGAGI (reference sequence). V lost 5 bases and J lost 6, with 17 bases in between. The CDR3 runs to 14 residues. The CDR3 DNA is TGTGCCAGCAGTAAATCTCAGGGAAAGGGCGAGCAGTACTTC. Its translation is CASSKSQGKGEQYF.

CDR3 sequence (DNA): TGTGCCAGCTCACATACGGACAGATTAAACACCGGGGAGCTGTTTTTT. It translates to CASSHTDRLNTGELFF. The gene calls are TRBV18 and TRBJ2-2; D perhaps matches TRBD1 (6 bases). The CDR3 totals 16 residues. CDR1 is KGHSH, CDR2 LQKENI, per germline. V lost 4 bases, J lost 2 bases, and 14 bases lay in between.

The chain employs TRBV28 and TRBJ1-4; 8 positions match TRBD1. Germline V lookup: CDR1 MDHEN, CDR2 SYDVKM. This CDR3 spans 16 amino acids. After removal of 6 bases from V and 8 bases from J, the junction contained 14 bases not matched to a gene. CDR3 DNA: TGTGCCAGCAGGCTTCCTTCAGGGGGCGCAGACGAAAAACTGTTTTTT. Protein: CASRLPSGGADEKLFF.

The chain carries TRBV5-5 and TRBJ2-1; perhaps TRBD2 as D (7 bases). Trimming shortened V by 6 bases and J by 3 bases, and 19 bases separated the two germline ends. CDR1 is SGHKS, CDR2 YYEKEE, per germline (reference sequence). The CDR3 covers 16 residues. The CDR3 here is CASTPYGGGGYNEQFF. CDR3 in DNA: TGTGCCAGCACCCCCTACGGGGGAGGGGGCTACAATGAGCAGTTCTTC.

The chain couples TRBV9 to TRBJ1-1, with TRBD1 matching 9 bases. Germline V gene data show CDR1 as SGDLS and CDR2 as YYNGEE. Trimming took 0 bases from V and 4 from J; bases not matched to a gene: 7. This CDR3 is built from 16 residues. The CDR3 loop reads CASSVGLWTGVTEAFF. CDR3 coding DNA: TGTGCCAGCAGCGTAGGACTCTGGACAGGGGTCACTGAAGCTTTCTTT.

CDR3 region: CASSQKTSGTDTQYF. DNA for the CDR3: TGTGCCAGCAGCCAGAAAACTAGCGGCACAGATACGCAGTATTTT. The chain employs TRBV7-9 and TRBJ2-3, with 7 bases that match TRBD2. The junction had 6 bases not matched to a gene; V was cut back by 5 bases and J by 1 base. The CDR3 is 15 residues long. Germline loops: CDR1 SEHNR, CDR2 FQNEAQ (reference sequence).

This chain links TRBV5-5 with TRBJ2-7, with unresolved D. V lost 0 bases and J 9 bases, leaving 16 bases between the germline ends. This CDR3 region has 14 residues. CDR1 is SGHKS and CDR2 is YYEKEE in the germline V gene (reference sequence). The CDR3 DNA reads TGTGCCAGCAGCTTGGGACTTTCGCTCGATGGGCAGTACTTC. The encoded protein is CASSLGLSLDGQYF.

V usage is TRBV5-1 and J usage is TRBJ2-1; 7 bases align to TRBD1. This CDR3 comprises 12 residues. Germline V gene lookup returns CDR1 SGHRS and CDR2 YFSETQ. Germline trimming cut 3 bases from V and 7 bases from J; bases unmatched to any gene: 1. CDR3 in DNA: TGCGCCAGCAGCTCCAGGGGGAATGAGCAGTTCTTC. Amino acids: CASSSRGNEQFF. Based on the CDR3 plus reference TRBV5-1 and TRBJ2-1, the full variable domain is KAGVTQTPRYLIKTRGQQVTLSCSPISGHRSVSWYQQTPGQGLQFLFEYFSETQRNKGNFPGRFSGRQFSNSRSEMNVSTLELGDSALYLCASSSRGNEQFFGPGTRLTVL.

V usage is TRBV28 and J usage is TRBJ1-5; D is undetermined. The CDR3 has 12 residues. Germline V gene lookup returns CDR1 MDHEN and CDR2 SYDVKM. The V and J ends lost 6 bases and 5 bases respectively, with 8 bases between them. The CDR3 spells CASRAGDQPQHF. The CDR3 region has the DNA TGTGCCAGCAGGGCAGGTGATCAGCCCCAGCATTTT.

The CDR3 DNA is TGTGCCAGCTCACCGGGGACTAGCGGGAGCACCCAGTACTTC. It translates to CASSPGTSGSTQYF. This chain uses TRBV18 with TRBJ2-5; 14 bases match TRBD2. Germline V CDR1 and CDR2: KGHSH, LQKENI. This CDR3 comprises 14 residues. V shed 3 bases, J shed 8 bases, and the junction held 2 bases outside the gene matches.

The genes are TRBV15 and TRBJ2-2, with unresolved D. The V gene's germline CDR1 is LNHNV and CDR2 YYDKDF (reference sequence). This CDR3 is built from 13 residues. Trimming shortened V by 0 bases and J by 6 bases, and 5 bases separated the two germline ends. The CDR3 region is CATSRDPAGELFF. CDR3 DNA sequence: TGTGCCACCAGCAGAGACCCGGCCGGGGAGCTGTTTTTT. Variable domain in full (rest from reference TRBV15 and TRBJ2-2): DAMVIQNPRYQVTQFGKPVTLSCSQTLNHNVMYWYQQKSSQAPKLLFHYYDKDFNNEADTPDNFQSRRPNTSFCFLDIRSPGLGDTAMYLCATSRDPAGELFFGEGSRLTVL.

The gene calls are TRBV19 and TRBJ2-7; 8 bases agree with TRBD1. Germline assignment: CDR1 LNHDA and CDR2 SQIVND (reference sequence). This CDR3 contains 14 residues. Unmatched junction bases numbered 4, after V lost 4 bases and J lost 2 bases. Here the CDR3 reads CASSNTGGPYEQYF. In DNA form, the CDR3 reads TGTGCCAGTAGTAATACAGGGGGGCCCTACGAGCAGTACTTC.

This chain joins TRBV6-5 and TRBJ2-2; D unclear. Trimming left V 0 bases short and J 3 bases short, with 5 bases between. The CDR3 has 14 amino acids. Germline CDR1 and CDR2: MNHEY and SVGAGI. The CDR3 sequence: CASSYSSYTGELFF. For the CDR3, the DNA is TGTGCCAGCAGTTACTCGAGTTACACCGGGGAGCTGTTTTTT.

The chain recombines TRBV4-1 with TRBJ1-2; possibly TRBD1 for D (6 bases). Per the germline V gene, CDR1 is MGHRA and CDR2 is YSYEKL. The CDR3 is 13 residues long. V shed 0 bases and J shed 6 bases, with 8 bases lying between them. Written as DNA, the CDR3 is TGCGCCAGCAGCCAAGAGTACAGGGATGGCTACACCTTC. It encodes CASSQEYRDGYTF.

This clone was seen a few times. This chain joins TRBV5-1 and TRBJ2-5; 9 bases line up with TRBD1. The CDR3 sequence is 15 residues long. V shed 5 bases and J 1 base; nucleotides not matched to a gene: 6. The germline gives CDR1 SGHRS, CDR2 YFSETQ. The CDR3, as DNA: TGCGCCAGCAGTACAGGGGGCCTCAGCCAAGAGACCCAGTACTTC. As protein: CASSTGGLSQETQYF.

The V and J genes are TRBV7-9 and TRBJ2-7, with TRBD1 as a possible D gene (6 bases). CDR1 is SEHNR and CDR2 is FQNEAQ in the germline V gene (reference sequence). CDR3 length: 14 amino acids. Trimming removed 1 base at V and 5 bases at J, with 12 bases between. The CDR3 is CASSLVGGGDEQYF. The CDR3 DNA reads as TGTGCCAGCAGCTTAGTAGGGGGTGGCGACGAGCAGTACTTC. The full variable domain, its missing parts supplied by reference TRBV7-9 and TRBJ2-7, is DTGVSQNPRHKITKRGQNVTFRCDPISEHNRLYWYRQTLGQGPEFLTYFQNEAQLEKSRLLSDRFSAERPKGSFSTLEIQRTEQGDSAMYLCASSLVGGGDEQYFGPGTRLTVT.

CDR3 DNA: TGTGCCAGCAGTCCAGACCGGTACGAGCAGTACTTC. Its translation: CASSPDRYEQYF. V gene TRBV27 combines with J gene TRBJ2-5; D gene ambiguous. The J call is uncertain, as TRBJ2-7 better fits the DNA end. The CDR3 extends over 12 amino acids. Germline CDR1 is MNHEY and CDR2 is SMNVEV (reference sequence).

The rearrangement links TRBV18 to TRBJ2-5, with a weak D call TRBD2 (6 bases). The CDR3 consists of 17 residues. Trimming took 2 bases from V and 5 from J, leaving 21 bases between them. The germline V gene encodes CDR1 KGHSH and CDR2 LQKENI. CDR3 nucleotide sequence: TGTGCCAGCTCACCATTTGGGCCGGGAGAGTTGCCGGAGACCCAGTACTTC. It yields the protein CASSPFGPGELPETQYF. Full variable domain (remainder filled in from reference TRBV18 and TRBJ2-5): NAGVMQNPRHLVRRRGQEARLRCSPMKGHSHVYWYRQLPEEGLKFMVYLQKENIIDESGMPKERFSAEFPKEGPSILRIQQVVRGDSAAYFCASSPFGPGELPETQYFGPGTRLLVL.

CDR3 protein: CASSLGVTSYYGYTF. CDR3 coding DNA: TGTGCCAGCAGCTTAGGAGTCACCTCGTACTATGGCTACACCTTC. The V call is TRBV7-9, the J call TRBJ1-2; no firm D call. CDR1 and CDR2 from the germline V gene are SEHNR and FQNEAQ (reference sequence). The CDR3 is 15 amino acids. Trimming pared 1 base from V and 3 bases from J, leaving 12 bases between.

As DNA, the CDR3 is TGTGCCAGCAGTGAAGAGGATGGCTACACCTTC. Its protein product is CASSEEDGYTF. This chain connects TRBV6-1 to TRBJ1-2; unclear D gene. This CDR3 has 11 residues. Trimming took off 1 base at V and 6 bases at J, with 3 bases between the two ends. Germline CDR1 is MNHNS and CDR2 is SASEGT.

The rearrangement uses TRBV19 and TRBJ1-1, with no clear D. CDR3 length equals 12 residues. Trimming stripped 8 bases from V and 4 bases from J, with 11 bases between. The V gene's germline CDR1 is LNHDA and CDR2 SQIVND (reference sequence). For the CDR3, the DNA is TGTGCCAGTCGTTGGGAGGGCACTGAAGCTTTCTTT. It encodes CASRWEGTEAFF.

The V call is TRBV5-1, the J call TRBJ2-7, with 16 bases fitting TRBD2. The germline V gene encodes CDR1 SGHRS and CDR2 YFSETQ. The CDR3 contains 16 residues. J gave up 3 bases and V 9 bases, and 9 bases lay outside the gene matches. The CDR3 DNA sequence: TGCGCCATTACGGGGACTAGCGGGAGGGCCGTCTACGAGCAGTACTTC. This encodes CAITGTSGRAVYEQYF.

This chain joins TRBV7-2 and TRBJ1-2; no clear D. V gave up 0 bases and J gave up 5 bases, with 13 bases separating them. This CDR3 spans 15 amino acids. CDR1 is SGHTA, CDR2 FQGNSA, per germline. The CDR3 region is CASSLAVLSGYGYTF. CDR3 sequence (DNA): TGTGCCAGCAGCTTAGCGGTATTGAGTGGGTATGGCTACACCTTC.

V and J are TRBV5-1 and TRBJ2-5, with a weak D call TRBD2 (5 bases). The length of the CDR3 is 13 residues. V lost 1 base, J lost 3 bases, and 7 bases lay in between. Germline CDR1 is SGHRS and CDR2 is YFSETQ. The CDR3 sequence: CASSLPGKETQYF. The CDR3 DNA is TGCGCCAGCAGCTTGCCGGGAAAAGAGACCCAGTACTTC.